Sample share makes the clone carrying this TCR beta chain medium-sized (0.01 to 0.1%). The target antigen is unknown. Profiled with immunoSEQ multiplex PCR; TCRdb holds only in-frame clones, not every one. The sample contains around 15,000 clones, more than 85% of which appear only once. The ends were cut back, 3 bases at V and 5 bases at J, with 9 bases in the middle. Looked up from germline, CDR1 is SGHTA and CDR2 is FQGNSA. The CDR3 covers 13 residues. The sample comes from a study of T cells in localized non-small cell lung cancer. Broader study findings: Blood T cell density predicted longer survival; adjacent-lung clonality, shorter. Adjacent lung held a median 57 of the top 100 tumor clones. As only one tumor region underwent sequencing, heterogeneity remains possible. Measurement of T cell clonality placed uninvolved adjacent lung highest, above the level in tumor.

The material was peripheral blood, obtained before any cancer treatment. The rearrangement joins TRBV7-2 to TRBJ2-3; D gene ambiguous. The sequence came from a male donor aged 60 or older with stage II squamous cell lung carcinoma. CDR3 sequence reads: CASSFTGQDTQYF. DNA for the CDR3: TGTGCCAGCAGCTTTACCGGGCAAGATACGCAGTATTTT. Using reference TRBV7-2 and TRBJ2-3 for the parts outside the CDR3, the full variable domain is GAGVSQSPSNKVTEKGKDVELRCDPISGHTALYWYRQSLGQGLEFLIYFQGNSAPDKSGLPSDRFSAERTGGSVSTLTIQRTQQEDSAVYLCASSFTGQDTQYFGPGTRLTVL.